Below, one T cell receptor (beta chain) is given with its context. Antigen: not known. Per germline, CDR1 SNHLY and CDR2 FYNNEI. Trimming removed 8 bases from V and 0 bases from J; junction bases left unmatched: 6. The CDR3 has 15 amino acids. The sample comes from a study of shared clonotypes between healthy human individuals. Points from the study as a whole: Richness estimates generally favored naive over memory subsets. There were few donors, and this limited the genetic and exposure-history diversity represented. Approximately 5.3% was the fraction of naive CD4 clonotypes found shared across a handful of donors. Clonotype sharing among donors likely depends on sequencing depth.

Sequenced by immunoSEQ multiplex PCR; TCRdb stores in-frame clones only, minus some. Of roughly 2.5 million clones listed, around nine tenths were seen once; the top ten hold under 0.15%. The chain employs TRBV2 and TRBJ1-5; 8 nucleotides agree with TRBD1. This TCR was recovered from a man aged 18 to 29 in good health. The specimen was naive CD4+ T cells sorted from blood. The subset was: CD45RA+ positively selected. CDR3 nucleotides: TGTGCCAGCCAGGACAGGGCATATAGCAATCAGCCCCAGCATTTT. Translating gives CASQDRAYSNQPQHF.